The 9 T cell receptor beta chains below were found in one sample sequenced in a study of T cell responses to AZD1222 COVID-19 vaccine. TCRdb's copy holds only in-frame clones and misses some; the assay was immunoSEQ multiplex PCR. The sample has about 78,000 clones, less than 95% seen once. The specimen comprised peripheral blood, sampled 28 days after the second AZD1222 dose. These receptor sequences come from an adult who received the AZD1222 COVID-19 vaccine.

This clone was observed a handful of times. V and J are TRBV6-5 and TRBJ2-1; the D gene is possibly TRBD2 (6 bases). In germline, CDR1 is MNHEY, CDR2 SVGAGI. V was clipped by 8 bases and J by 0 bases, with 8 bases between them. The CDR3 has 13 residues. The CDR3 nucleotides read TGTGCCAGCGGCGGGGCCTCCTACAATGAGCAGTTCTTC. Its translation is CASGGASYNEQFF.

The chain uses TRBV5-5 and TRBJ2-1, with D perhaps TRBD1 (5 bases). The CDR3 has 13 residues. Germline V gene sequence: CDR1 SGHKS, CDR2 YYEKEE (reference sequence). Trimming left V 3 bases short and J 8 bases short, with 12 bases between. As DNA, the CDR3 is TGTGCCAGCAGCTACCCCAGGGTGGATGAGCAGTTCTTC. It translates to CASSYPRVDEQFF.

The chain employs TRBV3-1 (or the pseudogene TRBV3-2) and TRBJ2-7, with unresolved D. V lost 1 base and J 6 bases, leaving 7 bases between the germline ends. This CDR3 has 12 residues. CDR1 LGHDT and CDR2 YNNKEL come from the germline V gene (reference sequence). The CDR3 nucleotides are TGTGCCAGCAGCCAAGGGAGAAGCGAGCAGTACTTC. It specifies CASSQGRSEQYF.

The CDR3 region has the DNA TGTGCCAGCAGTGCATTGTGGGGGGTAGGAGACTATGGCTACACCTTC. Its translation is CASSALWGVGDYGYTF. The V gene is TRBV2, the J gene TRBJ1-2; D is possibly TRBD1 (5 bases). The germline V and J ends were trimmed by 4 bases and 3 bases, with 18 bases remaining between them. The germline gives CDR1 SNHLY, CDR2 FYNNEI. The CDR3 is 16 amino acids.

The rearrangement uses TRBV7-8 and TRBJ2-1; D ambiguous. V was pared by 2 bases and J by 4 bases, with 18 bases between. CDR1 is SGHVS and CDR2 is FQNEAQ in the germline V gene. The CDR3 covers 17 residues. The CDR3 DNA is TGTGCCAGCAGCTTACAAGCGCTCGGGCAGATTTACAATGAGCAGTTCTTC. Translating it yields CASSLQALGQIYNEQFF.

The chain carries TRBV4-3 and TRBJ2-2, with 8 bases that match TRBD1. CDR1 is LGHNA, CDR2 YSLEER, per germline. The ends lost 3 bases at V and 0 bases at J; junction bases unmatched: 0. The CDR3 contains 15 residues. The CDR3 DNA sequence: TGCGCCAGCAGCCAGGACAGGGCGAACACCGGGGAGCTGTTTTTT. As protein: CASSQDRANTGELFF.

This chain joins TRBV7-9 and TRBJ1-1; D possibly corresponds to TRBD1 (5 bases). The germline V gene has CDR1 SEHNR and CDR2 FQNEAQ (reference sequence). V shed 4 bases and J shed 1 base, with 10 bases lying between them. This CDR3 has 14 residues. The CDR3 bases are TGTGCCAGCAGCTGGGGGACGGGGAACACTGAAGCTTTCTTT. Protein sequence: CASSWGTGNTEAFF. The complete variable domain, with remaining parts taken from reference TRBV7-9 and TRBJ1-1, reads DTGVSQNPRHKITKRGQNVTFRCDPISEHNRLYWYRQTLGQGPEFLTYFQNEAQLEKSRLLSDRFSAERPKGSFSTLEIQRTEQGDSAMYLCASSWGTGNTEAFFGQGTRLTVV.

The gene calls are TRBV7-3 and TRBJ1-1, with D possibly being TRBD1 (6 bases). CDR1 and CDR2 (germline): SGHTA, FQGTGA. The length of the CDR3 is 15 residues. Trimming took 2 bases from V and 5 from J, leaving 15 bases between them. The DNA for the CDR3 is TGTGCCAGCAGCTTATTAGGGGGGCTGGATACTGAAGCTTTCTTT. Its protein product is CASSLLGGLDTEAFF.

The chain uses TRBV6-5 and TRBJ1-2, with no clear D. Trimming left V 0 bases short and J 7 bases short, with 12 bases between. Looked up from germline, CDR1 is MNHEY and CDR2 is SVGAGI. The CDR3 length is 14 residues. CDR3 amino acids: CASSYSRSGGGYTF. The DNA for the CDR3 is TGTGCCAGCAGTTACTCGAGGTCCGGCGGTGGCTACACCTTC.